Below, 19 T cell receptor beta chains from the same sample are listed, as sequenced in a study of Ad26.COV2.S vaccination and SARS-CoV-2 variants. Clones were sequenced by immunoSEQ multiplex PCR, and TCRdb holds only the in-frame ones, with some missing. The sample lists hundreds of thousands of clones, more than 80% seen once, with about 1.5% in the top ten. Treatment: some 20 received Ad26.COV2.S at low or high dose, single or two shots; about five received placebo; per-sample allocation not given. Day 63 after the first vaccine or placebo injection was the time point for sampling. The sequenced sample was peripheral blood, obtained in a trial of Ad26.COV2.S vaccine versus placebo. The receptors stem from a person between 18 and 65 years old who received the Ad26.COV2.S COVID-19 vaccine or a placebo.

The chain carries TRBV6-2 or TRBV6-3 and TRBJ1-3, with 7 bases matching TRBD1. CDR1 and CDR2 from the germline V gene are MNHEY and SVGEGT. The CDR3 spans 14 residues. V was pared by 5 bases and J by 10 bases, with 11 bases of the junction left unmatched. The CDR3 coding sequence is TGTGCCAGCAGTCGGGACAGATTGCCTTGGACCATATATTTT. This gives the protein CASSRDRLPWTIYF.

The rearrangement links TRBV7-6 to TRBJ2-5, with D uncertain. CDR3 length: 12 residues. Germline V gene lookup returns CDR1 SGHVS and CDR2 FNYEAQ. With 5 bases removed from V and 5 bases from J, the gap between germline ends came to 9 bases. In DNA, the CDR3 is TGTGCCAGCAGCCCTTCCCGGGAGACCCAGTACTTC. Translation gives CASSPSRETQYF.

This chain links TRBV6-6 with TRBJ2-7; tentatively, D is TRBD1 or TRBD2 (5 bases each). The CDR3 contains 12 residues. Germline loops: CDR1 MNHNY, CDR2 SVGAGI (reference sequence). Trimming shortened V by 5 bases and J by 7 bases, and 12 bases separated the two germline ends. The CDR3 protein is CASSIGTREQYF. DNA of the CDR3: TGTGCCAGCAGTATAGGGACGAGAGAGCAGTACTTC.

The chain links TRBV6-2 or TRBV6-3 to TRBJ2-2; 13 bases map to TRBD2. V was clipped by 5 bases and J by 7 bases; unmatched bases: 7. Germline V gene lookup returns CDR1 MNHEY and CDR2 SVGEGT. The CDR3 is 16 amino acids. DNA for the CDR3: TGTGCCAGCAGTCAAACTAGCGGGAGGGCCGTCGGGGAGCTGTTTTTT. Translation gives CASSQTSGRAVGELFF.

The CDR3 region is CASSFYNEQFF. CDR3 bases: TGTGCCAGCAGTTTCTACAATGAGCAGTTCTTC. The rearrangement links TRBV7-2 to TRBJ2-1, with no clear D. Germline V lookup: CDR1 SGHTA, CDR2 FQGNSA. The CDR3 has 11 residues. V lost 6 bases to trimming and J lost 3 bases, with 3 bases between them.

This chain uses TRBV2 with TRBJ2-3; D may be TRBD1 (6 bases). The CDR3 has 13 residues. Trimming pared 6 bases from V and 8 bases from J, leaving 15 bases between. Germline-derived CDR1 and CDR2 are SNHLY and FYNNEI. The CDR3 DNA reads TGTGCCAGCAGCAAGACAGGAATCGGTACGCAGTATTTT. It is translated as CASSKTGIGTQYF.

J is TRBJ1-1 and V is TRBV6-5; unclear D gene. The CDR3 has 13 residues. Trimming pared 6 bases from V and 6 bases from J, leaving 14 bases between. Germline CDR1 and CDR2: MNHEY and SVGAGI. For the CDR3, the DNA is TGTGCCAGCAGATTCGCGCGCGGGTCTGAAGCTTTCTTT. It specifies CASRFARGSEAFF.

A remark on this clone: The sample holds other DNA sequences that translate to the same CDR3. J is TRBJ2-2 and V is TRBV24-1; 8 bases fit TRBD2. Germline assignment: CDR1 KGHDR and CDR2 SFDVKD. The J segment lost 4 bases and the V segment lost 9 bases, leaving 6 bases of the junction unmatched. The CDR3 is 14 amino acids. The CDR3 reads CATQGLAVTGELFF. The CDR3 DNA sequence: TGTGCCACCCAAGGACTAGCAGTCACCGGGGAGCTGTTTTTT.

The chain carries TRBV5-1 and TRBJ2-5; D call uncertain. This CDR3 has 11 residues. CDR1 and CDR2 from the germline V gene are SGHRS and YFSETQ. V gave up 1 base and J gave up 5 bases, with 3 bases separating them. CDR3 region: CASSLTETQYF. CDR3 nucleotides: TGCGCCAGCAGCTTGACGGAGACCCAGTACTTC.

This chain connects TRBV5-1 to TRBJ1-2; maybe TRBD1 (5 bases). The CDR3 sequence is 14 residues long. Trimming cost V 0 bases and J 2 bases, with 8 bases left between them. CDR1 and CDR2 from the germline V gene are SGHRS and YFSETQ. This CDR3 reads CASSLAGINYGYTF. Written as DNA, the CDR3 is TGCGCCAGCAGCTTGGCAGGGATCAACTATGGCTACACCTTC.

The genes are TRBV4-1 and TRBJ1-6; no clear D. This CDR3 region has 15 residues. Germline lookup yields CDR1 MGHRA and CDR2 YSYEKL. The V and J ends lost 0 bases and 3 bases respectively, with 6 bases between them. CDR3 loop: CASSQDPGYNSPLHF. The CDR3 DNA reads TGCGCCAGCAGCCAAGACCCAGGCTATAATTCACCCCTCCACTTT.

The chain carries TRBV11-2 and TRBJ2-5; D remains unclear. The germline V and J ends were trimmed by 3 bases and 5 bases, with 10 bases remaining between them. The CDR3 covers 13 residues. Germline V CDR1 and CDR2: SGHAT, FQNNGV. CDR3 bases: TGTGCCAGCAGCTTGTCGGAACAGGAGACCCAGTACTTC. Its translation is CASSLSEQETQYF. Looking up the rest from reference TRBV11-2 and TRBJ2-5 gives the full variable domain: EAGVAQSPRYKIIEKRQSVAFWCNPISGHATLYWYQQILGQGPKLLIQFQNNGVVDDSQLPKDRFSAERLKGVDSTLKIQPAKLEDSAVYLCASSLSEQETQYFGPGTRLLVL.

This chain links TRBV5-5 with TRBJ2-3; D might be TRBD2 (5 bases). V was clipped by 3 bases and J by 1 base, with 9 bases between them. The CDR3 has 14 amino acids. CDR1 and CDR2 (germline): SGHKS, YYEKEE (reference sequence). CDR3 region: CASSWSSGTDTQYF. The DNA for the CDR3 is TGTGCCAGCAGCTGGAGTAGCGGCACAGATACGCAGTATTTT. Drawing the rest from reference TRBV5-5 and TRBJ2-3, the complete variable domain is DAGVTQSPTHLIKTRGQQVTLRCSPISGHKSVSWYQQVLGQGPQFIFQYYEKEERGRGNFPDRFSARQFPNYSSELNVNALLLGDSALYLCASSWSSGTDTQYFGPGTRLTVL.

The chain couples TRBV27 to TRBJ2-2; D assignment may be TRBD1 or TRBD2 (5 bases each). Deletions cut 8 bases from V and 1 base from J, with 11 bases between. This CDR3 has 14 residues. The germline V gene has CDR1 MNHEY and CDR2 SMNVEV (reference sequence). The CDR3 protein is CASGTDGNTGELFF. The CDR3 DNA reads TGTGCCAGCGGGACCGACGGGAACACCGGGGAGCTGTTTTTT.

V gene TRBV18 combines with J gene TRBJ2-1, with TRBD2 matching 10 bases. The CDR3 runs 16 residues. V was clipped by 0 bases and J by 8 bases; unmatched bases: 7. Germline V gene sequence: CDR1 KGHSH, CDR2 LQKENI. CDR3 residues: CASSPPGVAGGDEQFF. The CDR3 DNA sequence: TGTGCCAGCTCACCACCGGGGGTAGCGGGAGGAGATGAGCAGTTCTTC.

The chain has TRBV5-5 and TRBJ2-1, with TRBD2 matching 7 bases. The CDR3 is 13 residues long. Per the germline V gene, CDR1 is SGHKS and CDR2 is YYEKEE (reference sequence). Trimming removed 0 bases from V and 10 bases from J; junction bases left unmatched: 4. CDR3 bases: TGTGCCAGCAGCTTGGCGACTAGCAGGGAGCAGTTCTTC. Protein: CASSLATSREQFF.

The rearrangement uses TRBV5-1 and TRBJ2-1, with D unclear. The V gene lost 0 bases and the J gene lost 4 bases, with 14 bases spanning the gap. Per germline, CDR1 SGHRS and CDR2 YFSETQ. The length of the CDR3 is 16 residues. Here the CDR3 DNA reads TGCGCCAGCAGCTTGGAAGGTCCCCGTTCGTACAATGAGCAGTTCTTC. Translating it yields CASSLEGPRSYNEQFF.

This clone has a handful of counts. J is TRBJ2-1 and V is TRBV18, with a possible D match to TRBD1 (6 bases). Germline V lookup: CDR1 KGHSH, CDR2 LQKENI. This CDR3 has 14 amino acids. V lost 3 bases, J lost 3 bases, and 9 bases lay in between. The CDR3 protein is CASSPRTDYNEQFF. CDR3 coding DNA: TGTGCCAGCTCACCTAGGACAGACTACAATGAGCAGTTCTTC.

CDR3 residues: CASSIRTGSQPQHF. CDR3 sequence (DNA): TGTGCCAGTAGTATCAGGACAGGGAGTCAGCCCCAGCATTTT. The V and J genes are TRBV19 and TRBJ1-5, with 8 bases fitting TRBD1. The CDR3 is made up of 14 amino acids. Germline CDR1 reads LNHDA; CDR2 reads SQIVND (reference sequence). With V trimmed by 3 bases and J by 6 bases, 4 bases remained unmatched.